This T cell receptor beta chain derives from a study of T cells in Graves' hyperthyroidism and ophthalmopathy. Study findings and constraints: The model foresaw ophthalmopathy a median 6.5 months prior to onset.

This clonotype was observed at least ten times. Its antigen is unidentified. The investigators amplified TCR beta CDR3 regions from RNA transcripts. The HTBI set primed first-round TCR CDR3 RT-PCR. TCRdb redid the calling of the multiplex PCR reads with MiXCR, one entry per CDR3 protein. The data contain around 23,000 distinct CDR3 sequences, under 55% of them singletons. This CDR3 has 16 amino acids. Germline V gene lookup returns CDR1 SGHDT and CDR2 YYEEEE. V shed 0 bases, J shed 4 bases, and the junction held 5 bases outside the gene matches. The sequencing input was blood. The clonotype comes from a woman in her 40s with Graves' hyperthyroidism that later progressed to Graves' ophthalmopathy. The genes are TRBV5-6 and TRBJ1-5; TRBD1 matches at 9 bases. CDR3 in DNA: TGTGCCAGCAGCTTGGCCACGACAGGGGGGAATCAGCCCCAGCATTTT. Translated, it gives CASSLATTGGNQPQHF.